The next 14 T cell receptor beta chains were all read from a single sample in a study of OX40 agonist ivuxolimab in advanced cancers. The assay was immunoSEQ multiplex PCR, and TCRdb's table has in-frame clones only and misses some. This sample carries 43,000 or so clones, around 87% of them seen once, and the ten largest clones take about 11%. The source material was CD4+ or CD8+ T cells sorted from blood, sampled in a trial of the OX40 agonist ivuxolimab. The receptors derive from an adult with an advanced solid tumor such as melanoma, head and neck, liver or kidney cancer.

This chain connects TRBV13 to TRBJ2-1, with 8 bases that match TRBD2. From germline, CDR1 is PRHDT and CDR2 FYEKMQ (reference sequence). The V and J ends lost 5 bases and 10 bases, in that order; junction bases with no gene match: 13. CDR3 length equals 15 residues. The CDR3 sequence: CASSPAVAGHREQFF. The CDR3 region has the DNA TGTGCCAGCAGCCCCGCAGTAGCGGGACACCGGGAGCAGTTCTTC.

V usage is TRBV28 and J usage is TRBJ1-2; 7 bases match TRBD1. Germline V lookup: CDR1 MDHEN, CDR2 SYDVKM. J was trimmed by 7 bases and V by 5 bases; bases with no gene match: 10. This CDR3 is built from 14 residues. Here the CDR3 reads CASSNRQGVFGYTF. The CDR3, as DNA: TGTGCCAGCAGTAACAGACAGGGAGTATTTGGCTACACCTTC.

The chain uses TRBV20-1 and TRBJ2-7; D is unresolved. This CDR3 contains 11 residues. In germline, CDR1 is DFQATT, CDR2 SNEGSKA (reference sequence). V was shortened by 6 bases and J by 3 bases, with 9 bases between the two germline ends. The CDR3 here is CSAGFLYEQYF. CDR3 sequence (DNA): TGCAGTGCGGGATTTCTCTACGAGCAGTACTTC.

This chain's CDR3 is CASSLGGAQYF. As DNA, the CDR3 is TGTGCCAGCAGCTTAGGGGGGGCCCAGTACTTC. The rearrangement uses TRBV11-1 and TRBJ2-5; TRBD2 might be the D (6 bases). V lost 1 base and J 9 bases, leaving 6 bases between the germline ends. The length of the CDR3 is 11 residues. Germline-derived CDR1 and CDR2 are SGHAT and FQDESV (reference sequence).

V gene TRBV6-1 combines with J gene TRBJ2-7, with D possibly matching TRBD1 (6 bases). Germline CDR1 reads MNHNS; CDR2 reads SASEGT. The length of the CDR3 is 15 residues. Trimming pared 5 bases from V and 0 bases from J, leaving 14 bases between. Here the CDR3 reads CASSPNRDNSYEQYF. CDR3 DNA sequence: TGTGCCAGCAGTCCAAACCGGGACAACTCCTACGAGCAGTACTTC.

This rearrangement joins TRBV11-2 to TRBJ2-2, with D maybe TRBD2 (5 bases). CDR3 length: 17 amino acids. The ends were cut back, 5 bases at V and 1 base at J, with 17 bases in the middle. Per germline, CDR1 SGHAT and CDR2 FQNNGV. For the CDR3, the DNA is TGTGCCAGCAGCCACTGGGAGAGACAAAAGAACACCGGGGAGCTGTTTTTT. Residues: CASSHWERQKNTGELFF.

This clone was seen only a few times. This rearrangement joins TRBV27 to TRBJ2-7; D is possibly TRBD1 (6 bases). The V and J ends lost 5 bases and 4 bases respectively, with 12 bases between them. The length of the CDR3 is 13 residues. Germline CDR1 MNHEY, CDR2 SMNVEV (reference sequence). CDR3 amino acids: CASSPGQKYEQYF. DNA of the CDR3: TGTGCCAGCAGTCCAGGACAGAAATACGAGCAGTACTTC.

The chain recombines TRBV28 with TRBJ1-1; D unclear. V lost 6 bases, J lost 7 bases, and 18 bases lay in between. The CDR3 covers 14 residues. Germline CDR1 MDHEN, CDR2 SYDVKM. The CDR3 DNA reads TGTGCCAGCAGACCAACCGGGAGGGAACATGAAGCTTTCTTT. Translation: CASRPTGREHEAFF.

This sequence joins TRBV27 and TRBJ2-7; 12 bases match TRBD1. CDR1 MNHEY and CDR2 SMNVEV come from the germline V gene (reference sequence). The V gene end was trimmed by 6 bases and the J gene end by 6 bases; junction bases not matched to a gene: 6. This CDR3 is 14 amino acids long. CDR3 nucleotide sequence: TGTGCCAGCAGGATGGGGACAGGGGGCGGCGAGCAGTACTTC. Amino acid sequence: CASRMGTGGGEQYF.

The table lists this clone with many counts. The chain couples TRBV4-3 to TRBJ1-1; a possible D gene is TRBD1 (6 bases). CDR3 length: 14 amino acids. CDR1 is LGHNA, CDR2 YSLEER, per germline. The V end was cut by 0 bases, the J end by 7 bases, with 12 bases between. CDR3 region: CASSQEQQGLEAFF. The CDR3 coding sequence is TGCGCCAGCAGCCAAGAGCAACAGGGCCTTGAAGCTTTCTTT.

The chain has TRBV27 and TRBJ2-1; 8 nucleotides match TRBD2. V was pared by 2 bases and J by 3 bases, with 3 bases of the junction left unmatched. Germline lookup yields CDR1 MNHEY and CDR2 SMNVEV (reference sequence). This CDR3 is 15 amino acids long. CDR3 DNA: TGTGCCAGCAGTTTAAGCGGGGGTGACTACAATGAGCAGTTCTTC. As protein: CASSLSGGDYNEQFF.

J is TRBJ2-1 and V is TRBV4-1; D ambiguous. The germline gives CDR1 MGHRA, CDR2 YSYEKL. This CDR3 region has 15 residues. Between the trimmed V and J ends, which lost 4 bases and 2 bases, there was a span of 12 bases. In DNA, the CDR3 is TGCGCCAGCAGCCCGGGCCCTCGGACCTACAATGAGCAGTTCTTC. This gives the protein CASSPGPRTYNEQFF.

The genes are TRBV27 and TRBJ1-2; TRBD1 aligns across 7 bases. J was trimmed by 9 bases and V by 0 bases; bases with no gene match: 7. Germline CDR1 reads MNHEY; CDR2 reads SMNVEV (reference sequence). The length of the CDR3 is 14 residues. In DNA form, the CDR3 reads TGTGCCAGCAGTTTATCCGGACAGGATGATCGCTACACCTTC. It yields the protein CASSLSGQDDRYTF.

V and J are TRBV11-2 and TRBJ2-7; TRBD2 matches 7 bases. With 5 bases clipped from V and 3 bases from J, the junction kept 10 bases outside the gene matches. This CDR3 region has 15 residues. Per germline, CDR1 SGHAT and CDR2 FQNNGV. CDR3 residues: CASSLAASDVYEQYF. The DNA for the CDR3 is TGTGCCAGCAGCCTAGCGGCTAGCGATGTCTACGAGCAGTACTTC. Full variable domain (missing parts from reference TRBV11-2 and TRBJ2-7): EAGVAQSPRYKIIEKRQSVAFWCNPISGHATLYWYQQILGQGPKLLIQFQNNGVVDDSQLPKDRFSAERLKGVDSTLKIQPAKLEDSAVYLCASSLAASDVYEQYFGPGTRLTVT.